The clone carrying this T cell receptor beta chain was detected only a few times. Its specificity is not known. Each gene name is a mouse one. Described time point: mouse harvest day 14 after allogeneic transplant. Each mouse received 10^7 T-cell-depleted marrow cells plus 10^6 splenic CD5+ T cells by tail vein. The data stem from a study of tissue T cells after allogeneic stem cell transplantation. Findings and limits, study-wide: Tissue-detected TCR repertoire was only partly captured by blood and spleen T cells.

Generated by immunoSEQ multiplex PCR, the TCRdb table keeps only in-frame clones and is missing some. The sample carries about 2,000 clones, over 45% recorded once. Sequenced: gut tissue. The clonotype originates from a female BALB/c mouse given C57BL/6 T cells with graft-versus-host disease after an allogeneic hematopoietic cell transplant.

The sequenced part of the CDR3 DNA is TGTGCCAGCAGTCCGTCAGGGAACACCGGGCAGCTCTAC. Translated: CASSPSGNTGQLY. The full CDR3 protein is CASSPSGNTGQLYF. This chain connects TRBV26 to TRBJ2-2; D perhaps matches TRBD1 (5 bases). The read is 1 residue too short to cover the CDR3 end, so that end is filled in from the germline J gene. V lost 4 bases to trimming and J lost 2 bases, with 8 bases between them. The CDR3 is made up of 14 amino acids. Germline V gives CDR1 KGHPV, CDR2 FQNQEV (reference sequence).